Listed here is a single TCR beta chain. The V segment lost 4 bases and the J segment 2 bases; nucleotides outside the gene matches: 6. The CDR3 runs to 15 residues. Germline V gene data show CDR1 as SGHRS and CDR2 as YFSETQ. Authors' data handling: Nucleated cell counts were estimated from reference gene primer amplification. The assay was immunoSEQ multiplex PCR, and TCRdb's table has in-frame clones only and misses some. The V and J calls and clone size come from that table; D and trimming were worked out from the DNA. The sample lists 240,000 or so clones, roughly nine tenths occurring once. The data originate from a study of blood T cell repertoires in COVID-19. Looking at the study overall: Sites across the United States, Italy and Spain contributed samples from acute and convalescent COVID-19. T cells, B-cell-depleted T cells, or PBMCs supplied cDNA or gDNA.

Specimen: peripheral blood. The chain carries TRBV5-1 and TRBJ1-5; 7 bases are shared with TRBD1. This clonotype was sampled from a man in his fifties or sixties with acute or convalescent COVID-19. The DNA of the CDR3 is TGCGCCAGCAGCCGAACAGGGGATGGCAATCAGCCCCAGCATTTT. Translation gives CASSRTGDGNQPQHF. The variable domain in full, completed from reference TRBV5-1 and TRBJ1-5, reads KAGVTQTPRYLIKTRGQQVTLSCSPISGHRSVSWYQQTPGQGLQFLFEYFSETQRNKGNFPGRFSGRQFSNSRSEMNVSTLELGDSALYLCASSRTGDGNQPQHFGDGTRLSIL.